This is a list of T cell receptor beta chains from one sample in a study of cytomegalovirus exposure and HLA in healthy donors. Assay used: immunoSEQ multiplex PCR; TCRdb lists only in-frame clones, some missing. The top ten clones hold 1.5% to 2% of a sample with about 190,000 clones, roughly 80% of them seen once. The specimen sequenced was PBMCs. The source of these receptors is a woman between 50 and 59 years old in good health and CMV-seronegative. CDR3s include the opening cysteine and the closing phenylalanine or tryptophan. The order of the fields is D gene, J gene, V gene, clone size, CDR3 DNA, CDR3 protein. A D gene is named only where the DNA matches it firmly. Size is omitted from some rows. Given values are once, few, many or a class for expanded clones.

>-|TRBJ1-2|TRBV14|-
TGTGCCAGCGCCCCCATCGGAGCAGATGACGTCTATGGCTACACCTTC
CASAPIGADDVYGYTF
>-|TRBJ1-2|TRBV7-2|-
TGTGCCAGCAGCCCCAGAGGGGGGGGCCATGGCTACACCTTC
CASSPRGGGHGYTF
>-|TRBJ1-6|TRBV11-2|once
TGTGCCAGCAGCTTAGAGCCGTCCAGGGGATCACCCCTCCACTTT
CASSLEPSRGSPLHF
>TRBD1|TRBJ1-2|TRBV19|-
TGTGCCAGTAGTATAAGGGACAGGGGGCGCGTTCCGCATGGCTACACCTTC
CASSIRDRGRVPHGYTF
>-|TRBJ2-7|TRBV27|-
TGTGCCAGCAGCAGGTATCCCGCCTACGAGCAGTACTTC
CASSRYPAYEQYF
>TRBD1|TRBJ2-7|TRBV27|-
TGTGCCAGCAGTCAGGGGGCGGCCTACGAGCAGTACTTC
CASSQGAAYEQYF
>TRBD1|TRBJ2-5|TRBV27|once
TGTGCCAGCAGTCAACAGGGGACCCAAGAGACCCAGTACTTC
CASSQQGTQETQYF
>-|TRBJ1-2|TRBV7-2|-
TGTGCCAGCAGCTTAGACAGTCCTAACTATGGCTACACCTTC
CASSLDSPNYGYTF
>TRBD1|TRBJ2-7|TRBV5-6|-
TGTGCCAGCAGCTTGGGTGGACAGGGGTCCTACGAGCAGTACTTC
CASSLGGQGSYEQYF
>TRBD1|TRBJ1-2|TRBV29-1|-
TGCAGCGTTGCCCCCAATGGACAGGGGGCAAGGAAGGGCTACACCTTC
CSVAPNGQGARKGYTF
>TRBD1|TRBJ1-6|TRBV5-1|once
TGCGCCAGCAGGCCTGGACAGGGAAGAATGCATAATTCACCCCTCCACTTT
CASRPGQGRMHNSPLHF
>-|TRBJ1-1|TRBV19|-
TGTGCCAGTAGTGATCCCGGCGGAGAGAACACTGAAGCTTTCTTT
CASSDPGGENTEAFF
>-|TRBJ2-7|TRBV7-9|-
TGTGCCAGCAGCCAACAATCGCGGGACGAGCAGTACTTC
CASSQQSRDEQYF
>-|TRBJ2-7|TRBV18|once
TGTGCCAGCTCCCTACAGGGCCACGAGCAGTACTTC
CASSLQGHEQYF
>TRBD2|TRBJ2-1|TRBV7-2|-
TGTGCCAGCAGCGTCCGACTAGCCTCGACCCCCAATGAGCAGTTCTTC
CASSVRLASTPNEQFF
>-|TRBJ2-2|TRBV19|-
TGTGCCAGTAGAACGGCGGGCACCGGGGAGCTGTTTTTT
CASRTAGTGELFF
>TRBD1|TRBJ1-2|TRBV19|-
TGTGCCAGTAGCCGAGGACAGGGGGCACGAGGCTACACCTTC
CASSRGQGARGYTF
>-|TRBJ2-5|TRBV7-2|-
TGTGCCAGCAGCTTAGGGGCAGTAAGGTACCAAGAGACCCAGTACTTC
CASSLGAVRYQETQYF
>-|TRBJ2-5|TRBV11-1|-
TGTGCCAGCAGCTCGACCCAGCGGGCGCCATCCCAGTACTTC
CASSSTQRAPSQYF